The next 2 T cell receptor beta chains were all read from a single sample in a study of T-cell reconstitution after alpha-beta-depleted transplantation in children. Preparation of the TCRbeta library involved a method that used unique molecular identifiers. TCRdb re-analysed the PCR reads in MiXCR, keeping a single row per CDR3 protein. The sample includes 500,000 to 650,000 distinct CDR3 sequences, over 10% seen only once; the top ten take about 14%. This sample comprised PBMCs, mostly from graft donor cells, obtained 180 days after TCRalphabeta/CD19-depleted stem cell transplant. The receptors here all came from a female patient younger than 10 who had a stem cell transplant for aplastic anemia, so the T cells may come from the graft donor.

This clonotype has at least ten counts. This rearrangement joins TRBV20-1 to TRBJ2-7, with 7 positions matching TRBD1. With V trimmed by 0 bases and J by 2 bases, 4 bases remained unmatched. This CDR3 spans 14 amino acids. The germline gives CDR1 DFQATT, CDR2 SNEGSKA (reference sequence). The CDR3 protein is CSARDLDRTYEQYV. CDR3 nucleotides: TGCAGTGCTAGAGATCTGGACAGGACCTACGAGCAGTACGTC.

This clonotype showed up just a few times. V gene TRBV15 combines with J gene TRBJ2-7, with 8 bases identical to TRBD1. CDR1 and CDR2 from the germline V gene are LNHNV and YYDKDF (reference sequence). The CDR3 consists of 17 residues. The ends lost 1 base at V and 1 base at J; junction bases unmatched: 9. CDR3 bases: TGTGCCACCAGCAGAGGGGCGGACAGGGTGTTTTCCTACGAGCAGTACTTC. Its translation: CATSRGADRVFSYEQYF.